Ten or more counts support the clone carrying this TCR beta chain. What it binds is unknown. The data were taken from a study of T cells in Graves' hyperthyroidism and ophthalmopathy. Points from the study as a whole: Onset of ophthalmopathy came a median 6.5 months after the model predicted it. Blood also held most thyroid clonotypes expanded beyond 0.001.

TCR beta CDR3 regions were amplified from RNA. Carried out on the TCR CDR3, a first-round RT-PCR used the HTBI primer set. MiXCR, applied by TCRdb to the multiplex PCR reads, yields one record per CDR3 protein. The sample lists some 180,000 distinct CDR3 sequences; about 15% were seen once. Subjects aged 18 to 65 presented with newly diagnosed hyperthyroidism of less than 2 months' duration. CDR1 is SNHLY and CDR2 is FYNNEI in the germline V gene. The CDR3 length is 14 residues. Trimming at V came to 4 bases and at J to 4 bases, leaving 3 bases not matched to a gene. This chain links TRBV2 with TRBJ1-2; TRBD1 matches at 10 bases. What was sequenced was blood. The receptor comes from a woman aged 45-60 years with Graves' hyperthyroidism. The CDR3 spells CASSGDRGSYGYTF. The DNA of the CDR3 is TGTGCCAGCAGTGGGGACAGGGGTAGCTATGGCTACACCTTC. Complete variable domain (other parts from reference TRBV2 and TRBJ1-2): EPEVTQTPSHQVTQMGQEVILRCVPISNHLYFYWYRQILGQKVEFLVSFYNNEISEKSEIFDDQFSVERPDGSNFTLKIRSTKLEDSAMYFCASSGDRGSYGYTFGSGTRLTVV.